This T cell receptor beta chain was retrieved from a study of cytomegalovirus exposure and HLA in healthy donors. The donors were part of the validation cohort of more than 90 subjects. That cohort was separate from the first cohort, which comprised some 670 subjects. This clone has just one count. CDR1 and CDR2 (germline): GTSNPN, SVGIG (reference sequence). The CDR3 length is 12 residues. The ends were cut back, 0 bases at V and 6 bases at J, with 9 bases in the middle. Using immunoSEQ multiplex PCR, the repertoire was profiled, and TCRdb retains in-frame clones only, with some absent. The data hold 95,000 to 150,000 clones, with 94% observed a single time.

This clonotype was obtained from a woman younger than 30 in good health and CMV-seronegative. The rearrangement uses TRBV30 and TRBJ2-7; D ambiguous. Sequenced: PBMCs. This CDR3 reads CAWSVTSVEQYF. The CDR3 DNA follows: TGTGCCTGGAGTGTAACCTCGGTCGAGCAGTACTTC.